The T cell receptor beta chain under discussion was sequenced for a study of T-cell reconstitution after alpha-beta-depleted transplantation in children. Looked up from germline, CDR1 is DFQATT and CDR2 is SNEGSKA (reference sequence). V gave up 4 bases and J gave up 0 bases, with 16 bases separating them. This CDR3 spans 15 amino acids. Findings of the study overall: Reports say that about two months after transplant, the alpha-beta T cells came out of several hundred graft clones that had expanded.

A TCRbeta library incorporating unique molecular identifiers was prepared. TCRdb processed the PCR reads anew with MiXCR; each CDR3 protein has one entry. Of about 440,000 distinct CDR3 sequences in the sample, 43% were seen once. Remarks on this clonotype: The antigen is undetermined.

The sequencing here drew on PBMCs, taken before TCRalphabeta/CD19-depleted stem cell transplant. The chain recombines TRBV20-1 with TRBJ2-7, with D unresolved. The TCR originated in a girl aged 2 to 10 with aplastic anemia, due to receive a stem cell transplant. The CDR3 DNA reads TGCAGTGCTATAGTCCCACATTACCGCTCCTACGAGCAGTACTTC. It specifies CSAIVPHYRSYEQYF.